Sequencing of this T cell receptor beta chain was carried out in a study of regulatory T cells in long-lasting Graves disease. Only a few counts were recorded for this clonotype. This CDR3 spans 15 amino acids. CDR1 is ENHRY, CDR2 SYGVKD, per germline. The trim removed 3 bases at V and 6 bases at J, leaving 8 bases unmatched. With iRepertoire HTBI primers and Arm-PCR of CDR3 regions, TCR beta libraries were built. TCRdb fed the multiplex PCR reads into MiXCR, producing one record per CDR3 protein. The data show some 450,000 distinct CDR3 sequences, less than 25% seen once. Time point of the sample: persistent/refractory GD, antithyroid drugs over 5 years with positive TRAb. PBMCs provided the RNA from which the TCR library was made. Criteria from the American Thyroid Association guidelines were applied to diagnose Graves' disease.

The rearrangement uses TRBV10-3 and TRBJ1-1, with 9 bases matching TRBD1. The material sequenced was peripheral blood mononuclear cells (PBMCs), taken when the disease was refractory, from a patient treated with antithyroid drugs. The clonotype was recovered from a female donor with Graves disease. The DNA for the CDR3 is TGTGCCATCAGTGAACCCGGGACAGGGTCCCCTGAAGCTTTCTTT. Amino acid sequence: CAISEPGTGSPEAFF.